These 31 T cell receptor beta chains share one sample of origin, sequenced in a study of blood T cells in healthy people across ages. Primers used in a second PCR of about 6 to 11 cycles were a sample-barcoded 5' primer and a J-beta primer mix. TCRdb used MiXCR to reprocess the 5' RACE reads, holding one entry per CDR3 protein. Here the sample spans some 1.4 million distinct CDR3 sequences, roughly 40% being singletons. Sequences were obtained from blood. The source is a woman aged 18-35 years in good health.

V is TRBV6-1 and J is TRBJ1-5; 7 nucleotides line up with TRBD1. The CDR3 length is 16 residues. Germline CDR1 reads MNHNS; CDR2 reads SASEGT. V was clipped by 3 bases and J by 0 bases; unmatched bases: 5. The CDR3 DNA reads TGTGCCAGCAGTGAGCGGGACAGCTATAGCAATCAGCCCCAGCATTTT. This sequence encodes CASSERDSYSNQPQHF.

V usage is TRBV11-2 and J usage is TRBJ2-4; TRBD2 is a possible D gene (6 bases). Deletions cut 1 base from V and 13 bases from J, with 20 bases between. The germline CDR1 and CDR2 sequences are SGHAT and FQNNGV. The CDR3 runs to 15 residues. CDR3 loop: CASSLGGRGGVEQYF. The CDR3 DNA reads TGTGCCAGCAGCTTAGGAGGGCGGGGCGGCGTGGAGCAGTACTTC.

The V call is TRBV3-1, the J call TRBJ2-7; D ambiguous. The assigned J gene may be wrong: the sequence end matches TRBJ2-4 better. Germline CDR1 reads LGHDT; CDR2 reads YNNKEL (reference sequence). The CDR3 contains 11 residues. CDR3 nucleotides: TGTGCCAGCAGCCAAGCAGACATTCAGTACTTC. This translates into CASSQADIQYF.

This chain joins TRBV25-1 and TRBJ2-7, with D unclear. V dropped 2 bases and J dropped 3 bases, with 8 bases sitting between them. Germline assignment: CDR1 MGHDK and CDR2 SYGVNS. CDR3 length equals 13 residues. The chain's CDR3 is CASSELSDYEQYF. CDR3 sequence (DNA): TGTGCCAGCAGTGAACTCTCTGACTACGAGCAGTACTTC.

The chain has TRBV9 and TRBJ2-5; 7 bases agree with TRBD1. This CDR3 is built from 14 residues. The V and J ends lost 3 bases and 4 bases, in that order; junction bases with no gene match: 6. Per germline, CDR1 SGDLS and CDR2 YYNGEE. CDR3 DNA sequence: TGTGCCAGCAGCGCGGCGGCAGGGGGAGAGACCCAGTACTTC. Protein sequence: CASSAAAGGETQYF.

The CDR3 region is CASSLVYTGTGYNYGYTF. CDR3 bases: TGTGCCAGCAGCTTAGTATACACCGGGACAGGCTATAACTATGGCTACACCTTC. This sequence joins TRBV7-9 and TRBJ1-2, with 8 bases that match TRBD1. In germline, CDR1 is SEHNR, CDR2 FQNEAQ (reference sequence). V gave up 1 base and J gave up 1 base; unmatched junction bases: 11. This CDR3 contains 18 residues.

This clonotype came up a few times. The rearrangement uses TRBV5-6 and TRBJ2-3; a possible D gene is TRBD1 (6 bases). V was trimmed by 4 bases and J by 0 bases, leaving 12 bases between them. This CDR3 region has 15 residues. The germline gives CDR1 SGHDT, CDR2 YYEEEE. The CDR3 DNA reads TGTGCCAGCAGCCCCGTCGGACAGAGCACAGATACGCAGTATTTT. Translating gives CASSPVGQSTDTQYF.

The chain employs TRBV28 and TRBJ2-5; TRBD1 agrees at 10 bases. Germline lookup yields CDR1 MDHEN and CDR2 SYDVKM. This CDR3 has 12 residues. Trimming at V came to 6 bases and at J to 12 bases, leaving 7 bases not matched to a gene. The CDR3 coding sequence is TGTGCCAGCAGCCCACCGGACAGGGGGGAGTACTTC. Its translation is CASSPPDRGEYF.

The rearrangement joins TRBV6-2 or TRBV6-3 to TRBJ1-1; D possibly corresponds to TRBD1 (6 bases). The CDR3 totals 14 residues. Trimming cost V 7 bases and J 2 bases, with 14 bases left between them. Germline CDR1 MNHEY, CDR2 SVGEGT. The CDR3 nucleotides are TGTGCCAGCAAAAGAGACAGGATTAACACTGAAGCTTTCTTT. It encodes CASKRDRINTEAFF.

In DNA form, the CDR3 reads TGTGCCAGCAGTGGGGACAGGGCTTCCTCCTACGAGCAGTACTTC. Protein: CASSGDRASSYEQYF. This chain connects TRBV28 to TRBJ2-7; TRBD1 aligns across 9 bases. CDR3 length: 15 residues. Trimming cost V 5 bases and J 0 bases; bases outside gene matches: 5. Germline CDR1 reads MDHEN; CDR2 reads SYDVKM.

The rearrangement links TRBV27 to TRBJ2-2; maybe TRBD2 (5 bases). Germline V CDR1 and CDR2: MNHEY, SMNVEV (reference sequence). The germline V and J ends were trimmed by 0 bases and 8 bases, with 16 bases remaining between them. This CDR3 has 16 residues. CDR3 in DNA: TGTGCCAGCAGTTTATCGTGGGGTAGAGGAGGAGGGGAGCTGTTTTTT. Its translation is CASSLSWGRGGGELFF.

This clonotype was seen a few times. J is TRBJ2-4 and V is TRBV4-1, with 11 bases lining up with TRBD2. With V trimmed by 3 bases and J by 0 bases, 7 bases remained unmatched. The V gene's germline CDR1 is MGHRA and CDR2 YSYEKL. The CDR3 totals 18 residues. CDR3 region: CASSHPTSGTVAKNIQYF. The CDR3 nucleotides are TGCGCCAGCAGCCATCCGACTAGCGGGACCGTAGCCAAAAACATTCAGTACTTC.

This clonotype appeared once. J is TRBJ2-7 and V is TRBV7-6; TRBD1 matches 7 bases. V was clipped by 6 bases and J by 11 bases; unmatched bases: 10. The CDR3 is 12 residues long. CDR1 SGHVS and CDR2 FNYEAQ come from the germline V gene. The CDR3 coding sequence is TGTGCCAGCAGGGATAATCAGGGGGTGAAGTACTTC. This translates into CASRDNQGVKYF. The complete variable domain, with remaining parts taken from reference TRBV7-6 and TRBJ2-7, reads GAGVSQSPRYKVTKRGQDVALRCDPISGHVSLYWYRQALGQGPEFLTYFNYEAQQDKSGLPNDRFSAERPEGSISTLTIQRTEQRDSAMYRCASRDNQGVKYFGPGTRLTVT.

The chain links TRBV20-1 to TRBJ1-2; TRBD1 might be the D (5 bases). Germline V gene data show CDR1 as DFQATT and CDR2 as SNEGSKA (reference sequence). Trimming cost V 6 bases and J 5 bases, with 16 bases left between them. This CDR3 is built from 13 residues. CDR3 sequence (DNA): TGCAGTGCCGTGAGTTTAAAGGGGTATGGCTACACCTTC. It specifies CSAVSLKGYGYTF.

Ten or more counts support this clonotype. V gene TRBV15 combines with J gene TRBJ2-4, with 11 positions matching TRBD2. This CDR3 has 18 residues. Germline V lookup: CDR1 LNHNV, CDR2 YYDKDF (reference sequence). Unmatched junction bases numbered 7, after V lost 2 bases and J lost 1 base. The CDR3 DNA is TGTGCCACCAGCAGATTAGCGGGAGGGGGTCTGGCCAAAAACATTCAGTACTTC. Translation gives CATSRLAGGGLAKNIQYF.

This clonotype was counted between two and nine times. The rearrangement uses TRBV12-3 or TRBV12-4 and TRBJ1-2; no clear D. The CDR3 runs to 17 residues. V shed 2 bases and J shed 2 bases, with 18 bases lying between them. CDR3 nucleotide sequence: TGTGCCAGCAGTTTAATAAGTGGTCCGATAGGGAACTATGGCTACACCTTC. Translating gives CASSLISGPIGNYGYTF.

Concerning this clonotype: The junction shows a germline mismatch at one end, possibly a read error. This chain connects TRBV27 to TRBJ2-1, with D possibly matching TRBD2 (7 bases). The CDR3 consists of 16 residues. Per the germline V gene, CDR1 is MNHEY and CDR2 is SMNVEV (reference sequence). CDR3 loop: CASSLGIVAGDNKQFF. As DNA, the CDR3 is TGTGCCAGCAGTTTGGGTATTGTCGCGGGGGACAATAAGCAGTTCTTC.

Comment on this clonotype: Germline and junction disagree at one end, which may indicate a read error. The V and J genes are TRBV5-1 and TRBJ2-1, with 10 bases identical to TRBD2. Germline V gene data show CDR1 as SGHRS and CDR2 as YFSETQ. The CDR3 is made up of 14 amino acids. The CDR3 DNA is TGCGACAGCAGCTTGCAGCGGGGGGGCAATGAGCAGTTCTTC. This translates into CDSSLQRGGNEQFF.

CDR3 DNA: TGCAGTGCTAGAGCTGCCTACAATGAGCAGTTCTTC. Its protein is CSARAAYNEQFF. The chain has TRBV20-1 and TRBJ2-1; D call uncertain. The CDR3 has 12 residues. Trimming removed 1 base from V and 2 bases from J, with 3 bases in between. CDR1 is DFQATT and CDR2 is SNEGSKA in the germline V gene (reference sequence).

The chain links TRBV25-1 to TRBJ1-2, with TRBD1 matching over 9 bases. Trimming took 11 bases from V and 8 from J; bases not matched to a gene: 12. Germline CDR1 reads MGHDK; CDR2 reads SYGVNS. The CDR3 contains 13 residues. CDR3 sequence (DNA): TGTGCCGGCGGTCTGGGACAGGGAAAGGGCTACACCTTC. Translation gives CAGGLGQGKGYTF.

This clonotype was picked up a small number of times. The rearrangement joins TRBV28 to TRBJ2-7; D is unresolved. CDR3 size: 15 residues. Trimming stripped 3 bases from V and 2 bases from J, with 14 bases between. CDR1 and CDR2 from the germline V gene are MDHEN and SYDVKM. CDR3 bases: TGTGCCAGCAGTTTCGGGTCGGTCGGAACCTACGAGCAGTACTTC. This gives the protein CASSFGSVGTYEQYF.

A note on this clonotype: The germline gene is not matched at one end of the junction; a read error may be the cause. The J gene is TRBJ1-4, the V gene TRBV28, with D perhaps TRBD1 (5 bases). Germline V gene sequence: CDR1 MDHEN, CDR2 SYDVKM. The CDR3 runs to 14 residues. CDR3 region: CARSLRRVQEKLFF. The CDR3 nucleotides are TGTGCCCGCAGCTTACGCAGGGTCCAGGAAAAACTGTTTTTT.

The DNA for the CDR3 is TGCGCCAGCAGGGCCTTCACGGGGGAGGGGAGGCACACTGAAGCTTTCTTT. Its protein product is CASRAFTGEGRHTEAFF. V gene TRBV4-1 combines with J gene TRBJ1-1; D perhaps matches TRBD1 (5 bases). The CDR3 is made up of 17 amino acids. Germline V lookup: CDR1 MGHRA, CDR2 YSYEKL. Trimming took 6 bases from V and 3 from J, leaving 23 bases between them.

In DNA form, the CDR3 reads TGTGCCAGCAGCCAAGGCCCGACTAGGCCCCAGCATTTT. It yields the protein CASSQGPTRPQHF. V is TRBV14 and J is TRBJ1-5; D is unresolved. CDR3 length equals 13 residues. With 1 base removed from V and 9 bases from J, the gap between germline ends came to 10 bases. Germline CDR1 SGHDN, CDR2 FVKESK.

The rearrangement uses TRBV11-2 and TRBJ2-4; no reliable D call. The CDR3 has 15 residues. The ends were cut back, 2 bases at V and 8 bases at J, with 16 bases in the middle. Germline assignment: CDR1 SGHAT and CDR2 FQNNGV. The CDR3, as DNA: TGTGCCAGCAGCTTAATAACGCCGAGTTTGCACATTCAGTACTTC. Its protein is CASSLITPSLHIQYF.

A remark on this clonotype: At one end the junction does not follow the germline gene, possibly because of a read error. The chain has TRBV9 and TRBJ2-3, with 8 bases matching TRBD2. The germline V gene encodes CDR1 SGDLS and CDR2 YYNGEE. The CDR3 extends over 14 amino acids. CDR3 in DNA: TGTGCCAGCAGCCCCCGGACTAGCACAGATACGCAGGATTTT. Translated, it gives CASSPRTSTDTQDF.

This chain's CDR3 is CASSYGGTGNEQFF. The CDR3 nucleotides read TGTGCCAGCAGTTATGGAGGGACTGGCAATGAGCAGTTCTTC. This chain uses TRBV27 with TRBJ2-1, with D possibly TRBD2 on 6 matching bases. Germline V gives CDR1 MNHEY, CDR2 SMNVEV (reference sequence). The CDR3 is 14 amino acids. Trimming took 4 bases from V and 6 from J, leaving 13 bases between them.

The V and J genes are TRBV6-5 and TRBJ2-7; D may be TRBD1 (6 bases). V lost 11 bases, J lost 0 bases, and 14 bases lay in between. The CDR3 contains 13 residues. Per the germline V gene, CDR1 is MNHEY and CDR2 is SVGAGI. The CDR3 sequence: CASQEQGSYEQYF. The CDR3 DNA is TGTGCCTCCCAAGAACAGGGCTCCTACGAGCAGTACTTC.

The V and J genes are TRBV5-1 and TRBJ1-2, with 7 bases aligning to TRBD1. Germline lookup yields CDR1 SGHRS and CDR2 YFSETQ. V lost 3 bases, J lost 6 bases, and 8 bases stayed unmatched. The length of the CDR3 is 14 residues. This CDR3 reads CASSSEGTAHGYTF. CDR3 coding DNA: TGCGCCAGCAGCTCGGAGGGGACAGCCCATGGCTACACCTTC.

This clonotype was counted between two and nine times. The chain couples TRBV29-1 to TRBJ2-7, with TRBD2 matching over 10 bases. The junction had 8 bases not matched to a gene; V was cut back by 4 bases and J by 2 bases. The CDR3 consists of 15 residues. Germline-derived CDR1 and CDR2 are SQVTM and ANQGSEA. CDR3 region: CSVGNSGGPPYEQYF. The CDR3 nucleotides read TGCAGCGTTGGCAATAGCGGGGGGCCACCCTACGAGCAGTACTTC.

The chain joins TRBV5-1 to TRBJ1-1, with a tentative D call TRBD1 (5 bases). The CDR3 has 15 amino acids. Trimming shortened V by 3 bases and J by 5 bases, and 17 bases separated the two germline ends. Germline V gene lookup returns CDR1 SGHRS and CDR2 YFSETQ. The CDR3 reads CASSSVAAGQTEAFF. The CDR3 DNA reads TGCGCCAGCAGCTCAGTCGCGGCAGGGCAGACTGAAGCTTTCTTT.